This T cell receptor beta chain was found in a study of T cells in Graves' hyperthyroidism and ophthalmopathy. This clonotype occurred many times. No antigen is known for it. General observations from the study: Blood also held most thyroid clonotypes expanded beyond 0.001.

Germline assignment: CDR1 SNHLY and CDR2 FYNNEI. The CDR3 runs to 14 residues. V dropped 9 bases and J dropped 4 bases, with 17 bases sitting between them. Researchers took RNA transcripts and amplified the TCR beta CDR3 regions from them. The HTBI primer set served for first-round RT-PCR of the TCR CDR3. TCRdb processed the multiplex PCR reads anew with MiXCR; each CDR3 protein has one entry. The sample lists 500,000 or so distinct CDR3 sequences; 17% were seen once. Diagnosing involved the use of clinical symptoms, serum thyroxine and TRAb, thyroid ultrasound and orbital computed tomography. The chain joins TRBV2 to TRBJ2-3; possibly TRBD2 for D (7 bases). The receptor was derived from a woman under 30 with Graves' ophthalmopathy. The sample was blood. CDR3 nucleotide sequence: TGTGCCAGGGGGGGGCCCACGGACGCAGATACGCAGTATTTT. The encoded protein is CARGGPTDADTQYF.